This T cell receptor beta chain was documented in a study of blood T cell repertoires in COVID-19. About the study: Acute-phase and convalescent COVID-19 samples originated in the United States, Italy and Spain. Nucleic acid was either cDNA or gDNA, and it came from T cells, B-cell-depleted T cells, or PBMCs.

Germline V lookup: CDR1 KGHDR, CDR2 SFDVKD. CDR3 length equals 15 residues. V gave up 12 bases and J gave up 0 bases, with 16 bases separating them. Authors' data handling: The assay estimated nucleated cells by amplifying reference gene primers. Method: immunoSEQ multiplex PCR; TCRdb's copy keeps in-frame clones and lacks some. From that table come the V and J calls and clone size; the DNA was used to work out D and trimming. This sample has around 200,000 clones, with 65% to 80% found just once. This chain links TRBV24-1 with TRBJ1-4, with D possibly matching TRBD1 (5 bases). The sequenced sample consisted of peripheral blood. The receptor's source is a woman aged 45-59 years with acute or convalescent COVID-19. DNA of the CDR3: TGTGCCGTACAGGCCGTTGAAACAACTAATGAAAAACTGTTTTTT. Its protein is CAVQAVETTNEKLFF.